This entry lists 32 T cell receptor beta chains sequenced from one sample in a study of T cells after yellow fever vaccination. TCRdb processed the 5' RACE reads anew with MiXCR; each CDR3 protein has one entry. The sample lists 200,000 to 300,000 distinct CDR3 sequences, under 15% occurring once. Source: CD4+ T cells sorted from PBMCs, taken 45 days after the yellow fever booster vaccination. The receptors shown here come from a man aged 25-40 years who received the YFV17D yellow fever vaccine.

The chain has TRBV20-1 and TRBJ2-3; D is possibly TRBD2 (6 bases). Germline CDR1 and CDR2: DFQATT and SNEGSKA (reference sequence). V shed 3 bases and J shed 0 bases, with 16 bases lying between them. CDR3 length equals 16 residues. The CDR3 loop is CSARGDPRGSTDTQYF. CDR3 sequence (DNA): TGCAGTGCTAGGGGAGACCCTCGGGGGAGCACAGATACGCAGTATTTT.

This chain connects TRBV25-1 to TRBJ2-3, with D possibly TRBD1 on 5 matching bases. CDR1 MGHDK and CDR2 SYGVNS come from the germline V gene. V was trimmed by 1 base and J by 2 bases, leaving 10 bases between them. CDR3 length equals 15 residues. CDR3 nucleotides: TGTGCCAGCAGTGAATCTGGGGCCCTCACAGATACGCAGTATTTT. It specifies CASSESGALTDTQYF.

This clonotype was detected ten times or more. The rearrangement uses TRBV7-6 and TRBJ2-2; tentatively, D is TRBD2 (5 bases). This CDR3 is 14 amino acids long. V gave up 1 base and J gave up 4 bases, with 7 bases separating them. Germline CDR1 SGHVS, CDR2 FNYEAQ. This CDR3 is CASSLERSTGELFF. In nucleotides, the CDR3 is TGTGCCAGCAGCTTAGAGCGGAGCACCGGGGAGCTGTTTTTT.

This chain joins TRBV20-1 and TRBJ2-6; maybe TRBD1 (6 bases). Trimming took 5 bases from V and 0 from J, leaving 14 bases between them. The CDR3 spans 16 residues. Germline assignment: CDR1 DFQATT and CDR2 SNEGSKA (reference sequence). As DNA, the CDR3 is TGCAGTGCTTCCGGGACAAGGCGCTCTGGGGCCAACGTCCTGACTTTC. Its translation: CSASGTRRSGANVLTF.

The chain combines TRBV27 with TRBJ2-7, with D uncertain. The CDR3 spans 13 residues. V dropped 3 bases and J dropped 5 bases, with 11 bases sitting between them. Germline V gene sequence: CDR1 MNHEY, CDR2 SMNVEV (reference sequence). For the CDR3, the DNA is TGTGCCAGCAGTTTCACGCATATTGACGAGCAGTACTTC. Its translation: CASSFTHIDEQYF.

The chain is built from TRBV6-2 or TRBV6-3 and TRBJ1-1, with 11 bases matching TRBD1. V shed 4 bases and J 10 bases; nucleotides not matched to a gene: 5. Germline values: CDR1 MNHEY, CDR2 SVGEGT. This CDR3 is built from 13 residues. As DNA, the CDR3 is TGTGCCAGCAGTTTTGGGACAGGGGGGGGAGCTTTCTTT. It yields the protein CASSFGTGGGAFF.

This rearrangement joins TRBV20-1 to TRBJ2-5, with D possibly TRBD1 on 6 matching bases. The CDR3 has 15 residues. The V gene lost 3 bases and the J gene lost 5 bases, with 19 bases spanning the gap. CDR1 and CDR2 from the germline V gene are DFQATT and SNEGSKA (reference sequence). CDR3 sequence reads: CSASSYGGRAETQYF. The CDR3 DNA reads TGCAGTGCTAGTTCGTATGGGGGCCGGGCCGAGACCCAGTACTTC.

A few counts support this clonotype. The genes are TRBV20-1 and TRBJ2-1, with 11 positions matching TRBD2. The V segment lost 0 bases and the J segment 10 bases; nucleotides outside the gene matches: 14. The CDR3 is 17 residues long. Germline lookup yields CDR1 DFQATT and CDR2 SNEGSKA (reference sequence). CDR3: CSARESEVSGRATEQFF. For the CDR3, the DNA is TGCAGTGCTAGAGAGTCTGAGGTTAGCGGGAGGGCCACGGAGCAGTTCTTC.

The chain links TRBV6-1 to TRBJ2-5; a possible D gene is TRBD2 (6 bases). Trimming pared 8 bases from V and 2 bases from J, leaving 15 bases between. Per germline, CDR1 MNHNS and CDR2 SASEGT. The CDR3 loop spans 14 amino acids. CDR3: CASHIGGVQETQYF. Here the CDR3 DNA reads TGTGCCAGCCACATCGGAGGGGTTCAAGAGACCCAGTACTTC.

In this sample, this clonotype turned up once. The rearrangement uses TRBV14 and TRBJ2-7; D might be TRBD1 (6 bases). This CDR3 has 15 amino acids. V was cut by 4 bases and J by 2 bases, with 15 bases left in between. Germline V gives CDR1 SGHDN, CDR2 FVKESK. The CDR3 DNA reads as TGTGCCAGCAGCCTTTTGCGTCAGGGGCCCTACGAGCAGTACTTC. Translating it yields CASSLLRQGPYEQYF.

CDR3 loop: CASSIRDRHHYGYTF. The CDR3 DNA reads as TGCGCCAGCAGCATCCGGGACAGGCATCACTATGGCTACACCTTC. The genes are TRBV5-1 and TRBJ1-2; 8 bases are shared with TRBD1. CDR3 length equals 15 residues. Germline CDR1 is SGHRS and CDR2 is YFSETQ. Trimming cost V 4 bases and J 3 bases; bases outside gene matches: 8.

CDR3 sequence (DNA): TGTGCCTGGAGTGTTGGTAGGGGGAGCACCGGGGAGCTGTTTTTT. Translating gives CAWSVGRGSTGELFF. This chain connects TRBV30 to TRBJ2-2; maybe TRBD1 (6 bases). Germline V gene data show CDR1 as GTSNPN and CDR2 as SVGIG (reference sequence). V shed 0 bases and J shed 4 bases, with 12 bases lying between them. The CDR3 is 15 residues long.

This clonotype was seen more than once but under ten times. CDR3 protein: CSASRAAGDEQFF. CDR3 nucleotides: TGCAGTGCTAGTAGGGCAGCGGGAGATGAGCAGTTCTTC. The chain recombines TRBV20-1 with TRBJ2-1; TRBD2 matches 8 bases. Per germline, CDR1 DFQATT and CDR2 SNEGSKA (reference sequence). The CDR3 extends over 13 amino acids. V lost 3 bases to trimming and J lost 8 bases; unmatched junction nucleotides: 6.

A note on this clonotype: One base away lies a much larger clone, so this may be a sequencing read error. This chain joins TRBV20-1 and TRBJ1-1; D perhaps matches TRBD1 (6 bases). V was cut by 0 bases and J by 5 bases, with 19 bases left in between. The germline gives CDR1 DFQATT, CDR2 SNEGSKA (reference sequence). The CDR3 consists of 16 residues. The DNA for the CDR3 is TGCAGTGCTAGAGAAGGGTTTGACTGGAGGGGGACTGAAGCTTTCTTT. It encodes CSAREGFDWRGTEAFF.

This clonotype was detected a few times. The rearrangement uses TRBV20-1 and TRBJ2-5; weak D call: TRBD1 (6 bases). CDR3 length: 14 amino acids. Trimming removed 1 base at V and 4 bases at J, with 13 bases between. Germline values: CDR1 DFQATT, CDR2 SNEGSKA (reference sequence). The CDR3 here is CSARGGPLGETQYF. The CDR3 DNA reads TGCAGTGCTAGAGGGGGGCCACTAGGAGAGACCCAGTACTTC.

This clonotype was counted a few times. The chain uses TRBV7-2 and TRBJ2-1, with unresolved D. V was trimmed by 4 bases and J by 7 bases, leaving 11 bases between them. The CDR3 has 13 amino acids. Germline V gene data show CDR1 as SGHTA and CDR2 as FQGNSA. The CDR3 spells CASSSSVGNEQFF. Written as DNA, the CDR3 is TGTGCCAGCAGCTCGTCGGTAGGGAATGAGCAGTTCTTC.

This clonotype was recorded many times. CDR3 DNA: TGTGCCAGCAGCTTGGGCGGACCCTCCTACAATGAGCAGTTCTTC. Protein product: CASSLGGPSYNEQFF. This chain uses TRBV7-3 with TRBJ2-1, with D uncertain. Germline CDR1 SGHTA, CDR2 FQGTGA. The V end was cut by 3 bases, the J end by 0 bases, with 9 bases between. There are 15 residues in the CDR3.

CDR3 amino acids: CASSPVDRGGQPQHF. The CDR3 nucleotides are TGTGCCAGCTCACCAGTAGACAGGGGTGGTCAGCCCCAGCATTTT. This rearrangement joins TRBV18 to TRBJ1-5; 8 bases fit TRBD1. The CDR3 extends over 15 amino acids. V gave up 2 bases and J gave up 6 bases; unmatched junction bases: 6. Germline V CDR1 and CDR2: KGHSH, LQKENI.

This sequence joins TRBV7-2 and TRBJ2-7; the match to TRBD2 covers 7 bases. This CDR3 is 13 amino acids long. Germline CDR1 and CDR2: SGHTA and FQGNSA. The junction had 3 bases not matched to a gene; V was cut back by 5 bases and J by 2 bases. The CDR3 protein is CASSLTSAYEQYF. CDR3 sequence (DNA): TGTGCCAGCAGCCTTACTAGCGCCTACGAGCAGTACTTC.

The genes are TRBV20-1 and TRBJ1-2; D is possibly TRBD1 (5 bases). The CDR3 loop spans 13 amino acids. V lost 6 bases and J lost 5, with 16 bases in between. CDR1 and CDR2 (germline): DFQATT, SNEGSKA (reference sequence). The CDR3 nucleotides are TGCAGTGCCGAACCCCGGGGGATGTATGGCTACACCTTC. Protein: CSAEPRGMYGYTF.

This clonotype was counted many times. The chain's CDR3 is CASSQGGSSDTQYF. CDR3 coding DNA: TGTGCCAGCAGCCAAGGCGGGAGTTCAGATACGCAGTATTTT. The chain links TRBV3-1 to TRBJ2-3; 7 bases fit TRBD2. Trimming took 1 base from V and 4 from J; bases not matched to a gene: 2. The germline V gene has CDR1 LGHDT and CDR2 YNNKEL (reference sequence). This CDR3 is 14 amino acids long.

The V gene is TRBV9, the J gene TRBJ2-7; tentatively, D is TRBD1 or TRBD2 (5 bases each). In germline, CDR1 is SGDLS, CDR2 YYNGEE. There are 16 residues in the CDR3. Trimming left V 3 bases short and J 0 bases short, with 16 bases between. CDR3 bases: TGTGCCAGCAGCGAGGGGTTAGCGTTTAGCTCCTACGAGCAGTACTTC. It specifies CASSEGLAFSSYEQYF. The full variable domain, in which reference TRBV9 and TRBJ2-7 provide the parts outside the CDR3, is DSGVTQTPKHLITATGQRVTLRCSPRSGDLSVYWYQQSLDQGLQFLIQYYNGEERAKGNILERFSAQQFPDLHSELNLSSLELGDSALYFCASSEGLAFSSYEQYFGPGTRLTVT.

This chain links TRBV5-3 with TRBJ2-5, with D maybe TRBD2 (6 bases). TRBV5-3 is an ORF; its function is uncertain. Trimming cost V 10 bases and J 4 bases, with 17 bases left between them. This CDR3 comprises 13 residues. Here the CDR3 DNA reads TGTGCCCGTACCGCGGCGGGATCAGAGACCCAGTACTTC. Translated: CARTAAGSETQYF.

V gene TRBV6-5 combines with J gene TRBJ2-1, with TRBD2 matching 15 bases. The CDR3 sequence is 18 residues long. V trimming: 6 bases; J trimming: 0 bases; junction bases outside the gene matches: 6. Germline-derived CDR1 and CDR2 are MNHEY and SVGAGI. The CDR3, as DNA: TGTGCCAGCAGGGGACTAGCGGGAGGCTTGAGCTCCTACAATGAGCAGTTCTTC. Its protein is CASRGLAGGLSSYNEQFF.

The rearrangement joins TRBV12-3 or TRBV12-4 to TRBJ2-5; D is ambiguous. The CDR3 is 14 amino acids. Trimming took 6 bases from V and 2 from J, leaving 13 bases between them. Written as DNA, the CDR3 is TGTGCCAGCAGGGCCGGAGCGAATCAAGAGACCCAGTACTTC. Its translation is CASRAGANQETQYF.

This clonotype occurred many times. The rearrangement joins TRBV12-3 or TRBV12-4 to TRBJ1-2; D may be TRBD1 (6 bases). The CDR3 has 11 residues. With 6 bases removed from V and 8 bases from J, the gap between germline ends came to 10 bases. This CDR3 is CASRGGGGYTF. As DNA, the CDR3 is TGTGCCAGCAGGGGAGGGGGAGGCTACACCTTC.

This clonotype was seen a handful of times. The chain uses TRBV27 and TRBJ2-7; D might be TRBD1 or TRBD2, each matching 5 bases. Germline lookup yields CDR1 MNHEY and CDR2 SMNVEV (reference sequence). V lost 8 bases to trimming and J lost 0 bases, with 14 bases between them. The CDR3 totals 14 residues. The CDR3 nucleotides read TGTGCCAGCGGCGAGGGGTACCACTCCTACGAGCAGTACTTC. Protein sequence: CASGEGYHSYEQYF.

There are a few counts of this clonotype. The chain joins TRBV7-3 to TRBJ1-2; tentative D call: TRBD1 (5 bases). CDR3 size: 14 residues. Trimming shortened V by 3 bases and J by 3 bases, and 11 bases separated the two germline ends. Germline V gene lookup returns CDR1 SGHTA and CDR2 FQGTGA. CDR3 loop: CASSFRGLHYGYTF. DNA of the CDR3: TGTGCCAGCAGCTTTCGGGGCCTTCACTATGGCTACACCTTC.

This clonotype came up a few times. The rearrangement uses TRBV9 and TRBJ2-1; D might be TRBD2 (6 bases). Germline V lookup: CDR1 SGDLS, CDR2 YYNGEE. The CDR3 sequence is 13 residues long. The V end lost 7 bases, the J end lost 7 bases, and 15 bases lay between the germline ends. CDR3 sequence: CASGGPEGNEQFF. CDR3 nucleotides: TGTGCCAGCGGAGGGCCCGAGGGGAATGAGCAGTTCTTC.

This clonotype was detected many times. The chain couples TRBV20-1 to TRBJ2-1, with 14 bases matching TRBD2. The CDR3 has 17 amino acids. Trimming removed 6 bases from V and 3 bases from J; junction bases left unmatched: 10. From germline, CDR1 is DFQATT and CDR2 SNEGSKA (reference sequence). CDR3 region: CSAERTSGRMVYNEQFF. In DNA, the CDR3 is TGCAGTGCCGAAAGGACTAGCGGGAGGATGGTCTACAATGAGCAGTTCTTC.

The rearrangement links TRBV18 to TRBJ2-7; no firm D call. The V end was cut by 6 bases, the J end by 4 bases, with 16 bases between. The germline gives CDR1 KGHSH, CDR2 LQKENI. The CDR3 runs 14 residues. In DNA form, the CDR3 reads TGTGCCAGCTCTCAATACGGTCCCGGATACGAGCAGTACTTC. Amino acids: CASSQYGPGYEQYF.

This clonotype was counted only a few times. The chain recombines TRBV9 with TRBJ2-1, with D possibly TRBD2 on 6 matching bases. The V and J ends lost 0 bases and 9 bases respectively, with 10 bases between them. CDR3 length: 13 residues. Germline CDR1 and CDR2: SGDLS and YYNGEE. CDR3 protein: CASSVVNGGEQFF. The DNA of the CDR3 is TGTGCCAGCAGCGTAGTTAACGGGGGTGAGCAGTTCTTC.